What follows are 18 T cell receptor beta chains derived from one specimen sequenced in a study of T cell repertoires in cytomegalovirus infection (dated by TCRdb to the late 2010s). These TCRs are of unknown antigen specificity. Sequencing was performed on an Illumina HiSeq 1500. TCRdb redid the processing of the public reads, applying fastp at Q25 and MiXCR, and retained in-frame beta chains. Rows matching on CDR3 protein sequence are summarized as one entry with the most common DNA and genes. The sample profile shows approximately 300,000 distinct CDR3 sequences; 25% of them were found once. The ten biggest clones cover 10% to 15% of the sample. The treatment or condition label of this sample denotes: in vitro stimulation with specific CMV peptide epitopes to enrich CMV-specific T cells. Here the sequenced sample was cultured PBMCs, taken from culture after CMV antigen stimulation. The receptor source for this set is a human donor in good health (CMV status not recorded). Some clones in this sample may be carry-over from other donors' samples.

This clonotype was seen ten or more times. The chain uses TRBV15 and TRBJ1-1; D may be TRBD1 (5 bases). Trimming removed 5 bases from V and 5 bases from J, with 18 bases in between. This CDR3 is 15 amino acids long. Germline lookup yields CDR1 LNHNV and CDR2 YYDKDF (reference sequence). This CDR3 is CATSGRLGGRTEAFF. Here the CDR3 DNA reads TGTGCCACCAGCGGACGGCTGGGGGGTAGGACTGAAGCTTTCTTT.

The genes are TRBV6-2 or TRBV6-3 and TRBJ2-5, with D possibly called TRBD1 or TRBD2 (5 bases each). The V and J ends lost 0 bases and 5 bases respectively, with 19 bases between them. Germline-derived CDR1 and CDR2 are MNHEY and SVGEGT. CDR3 length: 17 residues. The CDR3 bases are TGTGCCAGCAGTTACTCGGAAACTAGGGGCCTGGTGGAGACCCAGTACTTC. This sequence encodes CASSYSETRGLVETQYF.

The chain recombines TRBV10-3 with TRBJ1-5, with D unclear. Germline assignment: CDR1 ENHRY and CDR2 SYGVKD. This CDR3 contains 14 residues. Trimming took off 5 bases at V and 0 bases at J, with 8 bases between the two ends. DNA for the CDR3: TGTGCCATCAGTCAAGCTTATAGCAATCAGCCCCAGCATTTT. Translating gives CAISQAYSNQPQHF.

This clonotype was counted between two and nine times. The chain has TRBV29-1 and TRBJ2-2, with 7 bases aligning to TRBD2. The germline CDR1 and CDR2 sequences are SQVTM and ANQGSEA. V shed 2 bases, J shed 2 bases, and the junction held 5 bases outside the gene matches. The CDR3 is 15 residues long. This chain's CDR3 is CSVELAANNTGELFF. As DNA, the CDR3 is TGCAGCGTTGAACTAGCGGCAAATAACACCGGGGAGCTGTTTTTT.

In this sample, this clonotype turned up many times. The chain is built from TRBV7-2 and TRBJ2-4; D may match TRBD1 or TRBD2 (6 bases each). CDR1 is SGHTA and CDR2 is FQGNSA in the germline V gene. The V gene lost 1 base and the J gene lost 5 bases, with 18 bases spanning the gap. The CDR3 has 17 amino acids. DNA of the CDR3: TGTGCCAGCAGCTTAGATTGGGGGGCCGTCTATGAAAACATTCAGTACTTC. Translated, it gives CASSLDWGAVYENIQYF.

On this clonotype: The junction departs from germline at one end; a sequencing error may be responsible. The rearrangement joins TRBV5-3 to TRBJ2-7; D not certain. TRBV5-3 is marked as an open reading frame, function uncertain. The CDR3 contains 14 residues. The CDR3 DNA reads TGTGCCAGCAGCTTTGTTGGGATGTGGGACGAGCAGTACTTC. It yields the protein CASSFVGMWDEQYF.

The chain couples TRBV19 to TRBJ1-5; 9 bases are shared with TRBD1. Germline V gene sequence: CDR1 LNHDA, CDR2 SQIVND (reference sequence). This CDR3 has 17 residues. V was clipped by 5 bases and J by 2 bases; unmatched bases: 10. The DNA of the CDR3 is TGTGCCAGTAGTGCCTTAGGGACAGGGTCAGGCAATCAGCCCCAGCATTTT. Translation gives CASSALGTGSGNQPQHF. Supplemented by reference TRBV19 and TRBJ1-5, the full variable domain reads DGGITQSPKYLFRKEGQNVTLSCEQNLNHDAMYWYRQDPGQGLRLIYYSQIVNDFQKGDIAEGYSVSREKKESFPLTVTSAQKNPTAFYLCASSALGTGSGNQPQHFGDGTRLSIL.

This clonotype came up a few times. The chain has TRBV4-1 and TRBJ1-1, with D perhaps TRBD1 (5 bases). Germline-derived CDR1 and CDR2 are MGHRA and YSYEKL. Trimming stripped 3 bases from V and 1 base from J, with 12 bases between. This CDR3 has 15 residues. The CDR3 sequence: CASSHRVTANTEAFF. Here the CDR3 DNA reads TGCGCCAGCAGCCATCGTGTGACAGCGAACACTGAAGCTTTCTTT.

This clonotype turned up a few times. The genes are TRBV2 and TRBJ2-7, with D possibly being TRBD2 (5 bases). Germline CDR1 SNHLY, CDR2 FYNNEI. CDR3 size: 17 residues. V lost 1 base and J 7 bases, leaving 23 bases between the germline ends. This chain's CDR3 is CASSEERRTAPSCEQYF. Here the CDR3 DNA reads TGTGCCAGCAGTGAAGAACGGAGGACGGCCCCCTCGTGTGAGCAGTACTTC.

The chain combines TRBV6-8 with TRBJ2-2; 8 nucleotides agree with TRBD2. The ends lost 6 bases at V and 4 bases at J; junction bases unmatched: 7. The CDR3 has 15 residues. CDR1 is MNHGY and CDR2 is SAAAGT in the germline V gene. DNA for the CDR3: TGTGCCAGCAGCCGCTCTAGCGGGTTCACCGGGGAGCTGTTTTTT. Amino acid sequence: CASSRSSGFTGELFF.

The gene calls are TRBV6-6 and TRBJ1-2, with 7 bases fitting TRBD1. CDR3 length equals 18 residues. Germline lookup yields CDR1 MNHNY and CDR2 SVGAGI (reference sequence). V lost 5 bases, J lost 0 bases, and 15 bases stayed unmatched. Here the CDR3 DNA reads TGTGCCAGCAGTCCTCTGTCCCAGGGACAGTGGGCTAACTATGGCTACACCTTC. This sequence encodes CASSPLSQGQWANYGYTF.

The chain recombines TRBV6-6 with TRBJ1-1; D is undetermined. Germline CDR1 is MNHNY and CDR2 is SVGAGI (reference sequence). The CDR3 sequence is 16 residues long. V was shortened by 4 bases and J by 1 base, with 16 bases between the two germline ends. The CDR3 protein is CASSLPDRTKNTEAFF. As DNA, the CDR3 is TGTGCCAGCAGTTTACCGGACCGAACCAAGAACACTGAAGCTTTCTTT.

This clonotype was recorded many times. The J gene is TRBJ1-1, the V gene TRBV7-9; D uncertain. The CDR3 is 13 amino acids. The germline CDR1 and CDR2 sequences are SEHNR and FQNEAQ (reference sequence). Trimming removed 3 bases at V and 1 base at J, with 6 bases between. CDR3 sequence: CASSFEGNTEAFF. The CDR3, as DNA: TGTGCCAGCAGCTTCGAGGGGAACACTGAAGCTTTCTTT.

The table lists this clonotype with many counts. The rearrangement joins TRBV7-8 to TRBJ2-1, with 11 positions matching TRBD2. V was clipped by 1 base and J by 4 bases; unmatched bases: 18. The CDR3 is 21 residues long. The V gene's germline CDR1 is SGHVS and CDR2 FQNEAQ. CDR3: CASSLGSGEGRLAGGYNEQFF. As DNA, the CDR3 is TGTGCCAGCAGCTTAGGGTCAGGGGAGGGTCGGCTAGCGGGAGGATACAATGAGCAGTTCTTC.

This clonotype was counted between two and nine times. This chain links TRBV19 with TRBJ2-5; 7 positions agree with TRBD1. CDR3 length: 13 residues. V lost 2 bases to trimming and J lost 5 bases; unmatched junction nucleotides: 2. From germline, CDR1 is LNHDA and CDR2 SQIVND (reference sequence). CDR3 bases: TGTGCCAGTAGTATAAGACAGGGCGAGACCCAGTACTTC. It encodes CASSIRQGETQYF.

This clonotype was recorded many times. This CDR3 is CSAPDLGEKLFF. The DNA of the CDR3 is TGCAGTGCCCCGGACCTAGGGGAAAAACTGTTTTTT. This chain links TRBV20-1 with TRBJ1-4, with D unclear. V dropped 6 bases and J dropped 8 bases, with 13 bases sitting between them. The CDR3 is 12 amino acids. CDR1 is DFQATT, CDR2 SNEGSKA, per germline (reference sequence).

The J gene is TRBJ2-5, the V gene TRBV7-3; 10 bases agree with TRBD2. The CDR3 has 17 residues. Germline lookup yields CDR1 SGHTA and CDR2 FQGTGA. Germline trimming cut 2 bases from V and 5 bases from J; bases unmatched to any gene: 11. Here the CDR3 DNA reads TGTGCCAGCAGCTTAGGCGATAGCGGGAGGTTTTCGGAGACCCAGTACTTC. Translating gives CASSLGDSGRFSETQYF.

This clonotype was picked up a small number of times. The chain combines TRBV11-2 with TRBJ2-1, with 11 bases identical to TRBD2. Trimming at V came to 4 bases and at J to 0 bases, leaving 11 bases not matched to a gene. This CDR3 contains 19 residues. Germline V gives CDR1 SGHAT, CDR2 FQNNGV. This CDR3 reads CASSSYRGTSGSSYNEQFF. The CDR3 DNA reads TGTGCCAGCAGCTCTTACAGGGGCACTAGCGGGAGCTCCTACAATGAGCAGTTCTTC.